The source of this T cell receptor (beta chain) is a study of shared clonotypes between healthy human individuals. This clone occurred once. Sequencing was performed with immunoSEQ multiplex PCR; in TCRdb, only in-frame clones are kept and a portion is missing. The sample shows 490,000 or so clones, roughly 85% of them seen only once. This receptor was identified in a woman aged 40 to 50 in good health. Some clones in this sample may be carry-over from other donors' samples. Material: PBMCs.

Written as DNA, the CDR3 is TGCGCCAGCAGCCCCATGGACAGGGGCGATGAGCAGTTCTTC. Amino acid sequence: CASSPMDRGDEQFF. The chain couples TRBV5-1 to TRBJ2-1, with 9 bases identical to TRBD1. V dropped 4 bases and J dropped 8; count of bases not matched to a gene: 7. This CDR3 is built from 14 residues. CDR1 SGHRS and CDR2 YFSETQ come from the germline V gene.